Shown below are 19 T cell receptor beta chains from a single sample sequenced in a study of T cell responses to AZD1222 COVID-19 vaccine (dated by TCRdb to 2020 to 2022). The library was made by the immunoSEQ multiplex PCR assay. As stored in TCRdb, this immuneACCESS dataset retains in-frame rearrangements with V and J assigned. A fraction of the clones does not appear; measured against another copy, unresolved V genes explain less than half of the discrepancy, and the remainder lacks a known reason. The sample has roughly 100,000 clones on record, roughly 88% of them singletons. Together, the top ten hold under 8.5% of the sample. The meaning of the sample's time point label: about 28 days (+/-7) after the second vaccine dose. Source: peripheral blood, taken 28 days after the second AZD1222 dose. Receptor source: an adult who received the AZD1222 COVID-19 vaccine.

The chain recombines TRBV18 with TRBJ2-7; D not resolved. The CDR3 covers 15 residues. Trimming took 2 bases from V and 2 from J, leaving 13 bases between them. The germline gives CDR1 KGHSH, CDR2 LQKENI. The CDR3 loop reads CASSPEVGSTYEQYF. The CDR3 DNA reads TGTGCCAGCTCACCAGAGGTTGGATCGACCTACGAGCAGTACTTC.

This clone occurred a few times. This CDR3 reads CASSQRPYTGELFF. DNA of the CDR3: TGTGCCAGCAGCCAGAGACCGTACACCGGGGAGCTGTTTTTT. This rearrangement joins TRBV14 to TRBJ2-2, with D uncertain. The V end lost 3 bases, the J end lost 3 bases, and 8 bases lay between the germline ends. The CDR3 runs 14 residues. The V gene's germline CDR1 is SGHDN and CDR2 FVKESK.

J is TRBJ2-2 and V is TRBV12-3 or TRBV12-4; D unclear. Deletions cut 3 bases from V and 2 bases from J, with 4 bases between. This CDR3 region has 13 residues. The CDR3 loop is CASSLANTGELFF. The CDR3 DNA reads TGTGCCAGCAGTTTGGCCAACACCGGGGAGCTGTTTTTT.

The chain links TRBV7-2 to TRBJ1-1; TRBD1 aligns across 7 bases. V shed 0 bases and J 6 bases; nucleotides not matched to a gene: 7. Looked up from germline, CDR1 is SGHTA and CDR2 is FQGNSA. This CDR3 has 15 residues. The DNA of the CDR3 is TGTGCCAGCAGCTTAGCGCAGGGGGGTGTCTCTGAAGCTTTCTTT. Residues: CASSLAQGGVSEAFF. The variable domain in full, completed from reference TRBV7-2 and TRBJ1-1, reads GAGVSQSPSNKVTEKGKDVELRCDPISGHTALYWYRQSLGQGLEFLIYFQGNSAPDKSGLPSDRFSAERTGGSVSTLTIQRTQQEDSAVYLCASSLAQGGVSEAFFGQGTRLTVV.

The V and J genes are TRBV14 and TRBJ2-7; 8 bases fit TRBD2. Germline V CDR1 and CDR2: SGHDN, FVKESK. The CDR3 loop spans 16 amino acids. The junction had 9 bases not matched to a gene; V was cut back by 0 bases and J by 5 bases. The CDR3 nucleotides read TGTGCCAGCAGCCAAGATAGGGGACTAGTCAGCCACGAGCAGTACTTC. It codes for CASSQDRGLVSHEQYF.

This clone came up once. The CDR3 reads CASSEETSRLNEQFF. The CDR3, as DNA: TGTGCCAGCAGTGAAGAGACTAGCCGGCTTAATGAGCAGTTCTTC. The chain joins TRBV2 to TRBJ2-1, with TRBD2 matching over 7 bases. J was trimmed by 7 bases and V by 1 base; bases with no gene match: 7. The CDR3 has 15 residues. Looked up from germline, CDR1 is SNHLY and CDR2 is FYNNEI.

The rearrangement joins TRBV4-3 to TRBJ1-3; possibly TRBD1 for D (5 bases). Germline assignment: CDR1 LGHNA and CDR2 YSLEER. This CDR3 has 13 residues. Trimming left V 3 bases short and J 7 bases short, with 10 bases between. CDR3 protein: CASSQGPHNTIYF. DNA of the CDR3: TGCGCCAGCAGCCAGGGGCCCCATAACACCATATATTTT.

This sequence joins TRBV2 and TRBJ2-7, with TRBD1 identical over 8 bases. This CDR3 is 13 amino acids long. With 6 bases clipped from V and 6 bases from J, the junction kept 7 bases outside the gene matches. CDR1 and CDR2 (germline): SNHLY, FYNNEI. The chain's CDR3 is CASRLSTGVEQYF. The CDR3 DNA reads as TGTGCCAGCAGGTTATCGACAGGGGTCGAGCAGTACTTC.

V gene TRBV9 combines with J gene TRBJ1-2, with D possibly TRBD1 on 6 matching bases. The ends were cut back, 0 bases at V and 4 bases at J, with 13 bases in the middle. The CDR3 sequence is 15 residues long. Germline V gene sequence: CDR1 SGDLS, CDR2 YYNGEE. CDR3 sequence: CASSVGDNSIYGYTF. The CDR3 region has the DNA TGTGCCAGCAGCGTAGGGGACAATTCCATCTATGGCTACACCTTC.

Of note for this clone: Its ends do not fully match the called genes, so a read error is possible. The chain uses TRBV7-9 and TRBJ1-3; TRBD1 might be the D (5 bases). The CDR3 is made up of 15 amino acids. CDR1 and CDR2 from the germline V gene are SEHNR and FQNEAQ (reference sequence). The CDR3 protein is CASSSTAYSGNTLYF. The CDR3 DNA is TGTGCCAGCAGCTCGACAGCCTACTCTGGAAACACCCTATATTTT. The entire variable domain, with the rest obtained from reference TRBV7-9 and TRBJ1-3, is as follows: DTGVSQNPRHKITKRGQNVTFRCDPISEHNRLYWYRQTLGQGPEFLTYFQNEAQLEKSRLLSDRFSAERPKGSFSTLEIQRTEQGDSAMYLCASSSTAYSGNTLYFGEGSWLTVV.

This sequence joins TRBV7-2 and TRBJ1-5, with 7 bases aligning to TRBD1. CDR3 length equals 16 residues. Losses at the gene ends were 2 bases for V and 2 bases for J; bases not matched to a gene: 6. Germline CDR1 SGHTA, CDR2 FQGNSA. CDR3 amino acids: CASSLSRGMGNQPQHF. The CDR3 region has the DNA TGTGCCAGCAGCTTATCCAGGGGGATGGGCAATCAGCCCCAGCATTTT.

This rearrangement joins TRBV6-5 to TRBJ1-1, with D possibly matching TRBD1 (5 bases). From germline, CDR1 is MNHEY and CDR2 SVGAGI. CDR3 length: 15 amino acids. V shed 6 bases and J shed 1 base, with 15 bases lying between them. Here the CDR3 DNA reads TGTGCCAGCAGCATGGGACGCCGACCGAACACTGAAGCTTTCTTT. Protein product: CASSMGRRPNTEAFF.

CDR3 sequence (DNA): TGTGCCACCAGTGATTTTAACCCCAACGTAGCTTTCTTT. It specifies CATSDFNPNVAFF. This chain connects TRBV24-1 to TRBJ1-1; D gene uncertain. Germline V gene data show CDR1 as KGHDR and CDR2 as SFDVKD. Trimming shortened V by 1 base and J by 10 bases, and 12 bases separated the two germline ends. There are 13 residues in the CDR3.

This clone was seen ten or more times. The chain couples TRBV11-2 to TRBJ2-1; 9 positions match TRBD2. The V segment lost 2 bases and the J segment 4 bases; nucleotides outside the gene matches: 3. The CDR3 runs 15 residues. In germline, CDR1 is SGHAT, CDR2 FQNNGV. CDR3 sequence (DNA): TGTGCCAGCAGCTTAAGCGGGGGGATTTACAATGAGCAGTTCTTC. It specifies CASSLSGGIYNEQFF.

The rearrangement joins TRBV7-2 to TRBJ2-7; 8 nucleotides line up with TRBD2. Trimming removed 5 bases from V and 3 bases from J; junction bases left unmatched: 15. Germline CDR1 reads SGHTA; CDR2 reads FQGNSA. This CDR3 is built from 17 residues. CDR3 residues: CASSRSGEVTDYYEQYF. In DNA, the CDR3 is TGTGCCAGCAGCCGTAGCGGGGAGGTAACAGACTACTACGAGCAGTACTTC.

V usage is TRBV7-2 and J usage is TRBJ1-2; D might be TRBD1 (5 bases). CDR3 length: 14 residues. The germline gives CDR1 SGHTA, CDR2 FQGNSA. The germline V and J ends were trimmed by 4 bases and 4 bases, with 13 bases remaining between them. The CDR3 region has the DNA TGTGCCAGCAGCTCCGGGACCGCTCCCTATGGCTACACCTTC. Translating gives CASSSGTAPYGYTF.

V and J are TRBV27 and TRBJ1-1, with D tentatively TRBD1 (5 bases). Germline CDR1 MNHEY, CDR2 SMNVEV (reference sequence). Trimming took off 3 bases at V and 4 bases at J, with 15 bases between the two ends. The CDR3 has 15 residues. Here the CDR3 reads CASSLTVSAGTEAFF. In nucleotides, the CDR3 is TGTGCCAGCAGTTTGACAGTGAGCGCGGGCACTGAAGCTTTCTTT.

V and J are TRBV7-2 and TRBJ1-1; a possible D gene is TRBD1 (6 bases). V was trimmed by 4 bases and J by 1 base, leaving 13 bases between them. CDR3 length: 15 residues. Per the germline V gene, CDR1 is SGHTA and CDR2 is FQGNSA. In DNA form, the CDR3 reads TGTGCCAGCAGCTCCCGGGGCAGGGGGAACACTGAAGCTTTCTTT. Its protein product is CASSSRGRGNTEAFF.

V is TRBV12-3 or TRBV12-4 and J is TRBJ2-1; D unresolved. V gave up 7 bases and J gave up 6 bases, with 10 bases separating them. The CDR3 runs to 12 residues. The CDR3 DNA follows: TGTGCCAGCACCCCCGGGCGCAATGAGCAGTTCTTC. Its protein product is CASTPGRNEQFF.